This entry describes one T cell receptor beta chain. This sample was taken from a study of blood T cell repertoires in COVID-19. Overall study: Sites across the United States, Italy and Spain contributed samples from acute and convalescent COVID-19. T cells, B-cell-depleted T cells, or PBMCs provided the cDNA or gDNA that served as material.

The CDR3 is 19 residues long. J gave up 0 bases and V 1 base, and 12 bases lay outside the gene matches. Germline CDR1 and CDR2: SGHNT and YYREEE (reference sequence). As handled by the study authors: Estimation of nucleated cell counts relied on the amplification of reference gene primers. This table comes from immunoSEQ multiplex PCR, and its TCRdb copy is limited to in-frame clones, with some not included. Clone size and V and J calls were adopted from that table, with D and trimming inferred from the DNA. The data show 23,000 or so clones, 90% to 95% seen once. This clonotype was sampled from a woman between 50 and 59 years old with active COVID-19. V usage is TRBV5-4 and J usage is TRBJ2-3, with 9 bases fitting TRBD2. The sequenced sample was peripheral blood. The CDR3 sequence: CASSLRRGGRGGSTDTQYF. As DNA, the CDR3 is TGTGCCAGCAGCTTGAGGCGGGGGGGCCGAGGTGGTAGCACAGATACGCAGTATTTT.